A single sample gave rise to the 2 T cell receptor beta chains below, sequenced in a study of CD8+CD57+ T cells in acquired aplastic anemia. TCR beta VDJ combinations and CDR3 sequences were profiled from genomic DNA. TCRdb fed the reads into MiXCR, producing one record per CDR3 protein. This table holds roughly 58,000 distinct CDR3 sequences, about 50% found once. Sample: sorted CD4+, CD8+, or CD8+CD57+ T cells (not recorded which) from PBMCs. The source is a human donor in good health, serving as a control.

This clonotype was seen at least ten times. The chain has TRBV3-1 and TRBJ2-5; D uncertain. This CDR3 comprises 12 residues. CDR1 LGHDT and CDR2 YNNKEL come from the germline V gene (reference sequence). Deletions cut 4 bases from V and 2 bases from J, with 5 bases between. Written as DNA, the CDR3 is TGTGCCAGCAGCCGGGAACAAGAGACCCAGTACTTC. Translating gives CASSREQETQYF.

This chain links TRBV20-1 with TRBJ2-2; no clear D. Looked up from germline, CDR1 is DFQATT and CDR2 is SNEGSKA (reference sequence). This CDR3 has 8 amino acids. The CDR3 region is CSPGELFF. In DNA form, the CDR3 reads TGCAGCCCCGGGGAGCTGTTTTTT.